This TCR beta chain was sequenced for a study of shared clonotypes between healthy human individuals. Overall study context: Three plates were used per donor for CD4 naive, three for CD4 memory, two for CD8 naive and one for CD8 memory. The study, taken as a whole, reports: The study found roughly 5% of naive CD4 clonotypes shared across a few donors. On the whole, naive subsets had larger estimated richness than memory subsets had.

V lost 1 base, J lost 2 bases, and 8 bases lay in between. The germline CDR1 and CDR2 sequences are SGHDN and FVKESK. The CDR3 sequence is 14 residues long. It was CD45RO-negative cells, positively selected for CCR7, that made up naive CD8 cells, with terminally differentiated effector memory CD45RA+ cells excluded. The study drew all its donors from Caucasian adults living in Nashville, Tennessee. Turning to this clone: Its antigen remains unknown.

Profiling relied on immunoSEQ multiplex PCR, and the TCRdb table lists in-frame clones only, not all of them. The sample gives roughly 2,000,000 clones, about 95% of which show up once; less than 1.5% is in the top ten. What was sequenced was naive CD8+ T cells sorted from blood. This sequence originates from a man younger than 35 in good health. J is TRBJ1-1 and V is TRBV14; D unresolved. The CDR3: CASSQGGFNTEAFF. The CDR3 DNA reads TGTGCCAGCAGCCAAGGAGGGTTTAACACTGAAGCTTTCTTT.